The clone carrying this TCR beta chain occurred many times. The sample comes from a study of patients and donors after allogeneic stem cell transplantation. TCRdb re-called the RT-PCR reads with MiXCR, one entry per CDR3 protein. The data hold almost 90,000 distinct CDR3 sequences, with less than 5% observed a single time. The CDR3 totals 14 residues. V was trimmed by 5 bases and J by 4 bases, leaving 12 bases between them. Germline V gene sequence: CDR1 MDHEN, CDR2 SYDVKM. The TCR sequence derives from a human donor who was either an allogeneic HSCT recipient or a stem cell or donor lymphocyte infusion donor (not recorded which). It is not recorded whose cells these are; they may come from a transplant donor. The sample taken for sequencing was blood, either unsorted or a sorted T cell fraction (not recorded which). V and J are TRBV28 and TRBJ2-4, with D possibly TRBD2 on 6 matching bases. The CDR3 protein is CASSPGDHKNIQYF. CDR3 nucleotides: TGTGCCAGCAGTCCGGGGGACCATAAAAACATTCAGTACTTC. Looking up the rest from reference TRBV28 and TRBJ2-4 gives the full variable domain: DVKVTQSSRYLVKRTGEKVFLECVQDMDHENMFWYRQDPGLGLRLIYFSYDVKMKEKGDIPEGYSVSREKKERFSLILESASTNQTSMYLCASSPGDHKNIQYFGAGTRLSVL.